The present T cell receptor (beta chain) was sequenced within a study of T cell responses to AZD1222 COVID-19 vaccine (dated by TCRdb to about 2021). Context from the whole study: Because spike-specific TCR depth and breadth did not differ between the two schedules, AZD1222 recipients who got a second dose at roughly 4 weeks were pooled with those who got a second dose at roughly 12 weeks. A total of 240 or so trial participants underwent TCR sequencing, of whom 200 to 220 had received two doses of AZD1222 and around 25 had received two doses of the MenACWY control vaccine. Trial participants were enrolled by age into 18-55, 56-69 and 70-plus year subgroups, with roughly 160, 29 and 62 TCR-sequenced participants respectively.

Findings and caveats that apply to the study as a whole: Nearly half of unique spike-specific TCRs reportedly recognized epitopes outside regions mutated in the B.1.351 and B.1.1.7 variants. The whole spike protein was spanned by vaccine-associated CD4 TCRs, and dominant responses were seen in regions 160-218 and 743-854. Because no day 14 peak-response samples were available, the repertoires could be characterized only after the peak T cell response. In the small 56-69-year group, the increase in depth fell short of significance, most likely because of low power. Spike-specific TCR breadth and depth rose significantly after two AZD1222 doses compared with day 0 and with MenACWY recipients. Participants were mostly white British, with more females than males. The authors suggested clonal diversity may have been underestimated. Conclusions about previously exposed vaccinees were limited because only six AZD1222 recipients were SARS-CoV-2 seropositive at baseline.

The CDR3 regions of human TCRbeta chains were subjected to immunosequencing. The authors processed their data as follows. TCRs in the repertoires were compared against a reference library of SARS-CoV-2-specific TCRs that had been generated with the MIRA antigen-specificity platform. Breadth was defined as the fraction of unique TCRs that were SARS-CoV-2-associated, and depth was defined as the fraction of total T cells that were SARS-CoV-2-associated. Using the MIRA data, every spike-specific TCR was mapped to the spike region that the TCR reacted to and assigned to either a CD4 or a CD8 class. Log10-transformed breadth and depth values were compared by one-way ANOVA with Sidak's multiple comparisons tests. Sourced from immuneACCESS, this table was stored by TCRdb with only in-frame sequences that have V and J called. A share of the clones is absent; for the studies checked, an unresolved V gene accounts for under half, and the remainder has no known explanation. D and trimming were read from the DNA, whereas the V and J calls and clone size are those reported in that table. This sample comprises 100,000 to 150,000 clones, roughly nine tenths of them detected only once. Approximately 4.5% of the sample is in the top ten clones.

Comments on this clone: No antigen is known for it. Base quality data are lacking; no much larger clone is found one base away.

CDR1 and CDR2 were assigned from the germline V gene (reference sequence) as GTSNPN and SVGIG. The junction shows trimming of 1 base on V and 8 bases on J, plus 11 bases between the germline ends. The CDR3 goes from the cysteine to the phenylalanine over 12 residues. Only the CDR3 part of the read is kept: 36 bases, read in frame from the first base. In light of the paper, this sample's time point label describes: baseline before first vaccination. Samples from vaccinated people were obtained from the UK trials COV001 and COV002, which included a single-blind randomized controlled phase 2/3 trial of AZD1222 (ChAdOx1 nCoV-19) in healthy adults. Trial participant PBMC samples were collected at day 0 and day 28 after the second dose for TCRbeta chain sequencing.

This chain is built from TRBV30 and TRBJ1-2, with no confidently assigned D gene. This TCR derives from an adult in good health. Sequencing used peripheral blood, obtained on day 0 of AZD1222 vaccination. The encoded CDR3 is CAWSGTGGGYTF. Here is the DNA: TGTGCCTGGAGTGGGACCGGTGGGGGCTACACCTTC.